This T cell receptor (beta chain) was captured by sequencing in a study of regulatory T cells in long-lasting Graves disease. General study results and limits: Persistent disease was characterized by preferential usage of TRBV28, TRBJ1-2 and TRBJ2-5.

Library construction for TCR beta used iRepertoire HTBI primers and Arm-PCR of CDR3 regions. Original processing methods: In the combined samples, under 80 TRBV and 14 TRBJ segments were identified. TCRdb itself ran the multiplex PCR reads through MiXCR, one entry per CDR3 protein. TCRdb, rather than the study authors, made the V and J calls. The sample lists 300,000 to 500,000 distinct CDR3 sequences, roughly 20% occurring once. Of note for this clonotype: Its antigen is unidentified.

The trim removed 4 bases at V and 2 bases at J, leaving 3 bases unmatched. The CDR3 length is 16 residues. Per the germline V gene, CDR1 is SGHVS and CDR2 is FQNEAQ. Specified time point: persistent/refractory GD, antithyroid drugs over 5 years with positive TRAb. The TCR library was made from RNA extracted from PBMCs. The clonotype was recovered from a female donor with Graves disease. The sequences come from peripheral blood mononuclear cells (PBMCs), collected when the disease was refractory, from a patient treated with antithyroid drugs. The chain joins TRBV7-8 to TRBJ2-3; 13 bases align to TRBD2. CDR3 in amino acids: CASSSGLAGPTDTQYF. The CDR3 DNA reads TGTGCCAGCAGCTCGGGACTAGCGGGGCCCACAGATACGCAGTATTTT.